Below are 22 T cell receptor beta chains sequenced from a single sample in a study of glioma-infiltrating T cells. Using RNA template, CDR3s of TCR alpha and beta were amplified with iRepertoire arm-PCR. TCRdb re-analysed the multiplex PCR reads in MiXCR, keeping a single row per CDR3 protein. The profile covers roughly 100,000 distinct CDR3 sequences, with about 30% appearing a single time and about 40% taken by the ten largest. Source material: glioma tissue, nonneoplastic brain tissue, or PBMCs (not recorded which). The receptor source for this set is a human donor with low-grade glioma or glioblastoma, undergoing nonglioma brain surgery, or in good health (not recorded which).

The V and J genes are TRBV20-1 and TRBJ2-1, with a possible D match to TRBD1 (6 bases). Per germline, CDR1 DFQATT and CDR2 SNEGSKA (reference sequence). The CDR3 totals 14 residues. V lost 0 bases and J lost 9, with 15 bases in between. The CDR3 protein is CSAREGASYSEQFF. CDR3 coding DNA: TGCAGTGCTAGAGAGGGGGCCTCATATAGTGAGCAGTTCTTC.

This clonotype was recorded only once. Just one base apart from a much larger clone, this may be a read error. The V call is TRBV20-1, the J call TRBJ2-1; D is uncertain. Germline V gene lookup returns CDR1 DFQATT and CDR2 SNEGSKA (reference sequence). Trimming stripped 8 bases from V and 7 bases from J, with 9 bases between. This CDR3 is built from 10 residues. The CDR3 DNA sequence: TGCAGTCCAGTGCGAAATGAGCAGTTCTTC. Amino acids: CSPVRNEQFF.

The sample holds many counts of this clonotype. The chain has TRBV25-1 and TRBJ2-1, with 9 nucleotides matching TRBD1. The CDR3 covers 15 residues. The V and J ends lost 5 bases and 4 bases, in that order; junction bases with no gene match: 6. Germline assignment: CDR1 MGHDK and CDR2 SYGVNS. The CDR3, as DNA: TGTGCCAGCAGTCTAGGGACAGGGTTGTACAATGAGCAGTTCTTC. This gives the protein CASSLGTGLYNEQFF. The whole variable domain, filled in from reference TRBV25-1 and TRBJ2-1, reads EADIYQTPRYLVIGTGKKITLECSQTMGHDKMYWYQQDPGMELHLIHYSYGVNSTEKGDLSSESTVSRIRTEHFPLTLESARPSHTSQYLCASSLGTGLYNEQFFGPGTRLTVL.

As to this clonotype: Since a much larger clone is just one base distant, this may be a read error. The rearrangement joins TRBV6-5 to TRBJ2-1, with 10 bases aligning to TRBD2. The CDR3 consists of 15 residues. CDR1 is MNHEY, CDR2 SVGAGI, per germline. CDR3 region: CASSPSSGGTNEKFF. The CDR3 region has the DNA TGTGCCAGCAGTCCCTCTAGCGGGGGTACGAATGAGAAGTTCTTC.

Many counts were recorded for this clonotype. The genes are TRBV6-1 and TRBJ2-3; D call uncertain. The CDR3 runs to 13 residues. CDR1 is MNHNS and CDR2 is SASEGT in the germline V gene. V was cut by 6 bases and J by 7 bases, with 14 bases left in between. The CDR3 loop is CASSSGSHNTQYF. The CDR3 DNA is TGTGCCAGCAGCAGTGGTAGTCACAATACGCAGTATTTT.

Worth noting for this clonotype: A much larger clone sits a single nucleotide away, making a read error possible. The CDR3 spells CASLLTSDTEAFF. The CDR3 bases are TGTGCCAGCTTGCTCACGAGTGACACTGAAGCTTTCTTT. This chain uses TRBV7-2 with TRBJ1-1; D unclear. Deletions cut 8 bases from V and 3 bases from J, with 13 bases between. The CDR3 runs 13 residues. The germline CDR1 and CDR2 sequences are SGHTA and FQGNSA.

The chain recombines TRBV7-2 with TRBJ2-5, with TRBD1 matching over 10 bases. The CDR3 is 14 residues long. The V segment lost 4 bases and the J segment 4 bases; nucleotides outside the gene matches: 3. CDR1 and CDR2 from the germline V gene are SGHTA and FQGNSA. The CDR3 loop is CASSWDRGRETQYF. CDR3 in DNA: TGTGCCAGCAGCTGGGACAGGGGACGAGAGACCCAGTACTTC.

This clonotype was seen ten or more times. Here the CDR3 reads CASSLTQPPAQHF. In DNA form, the CDR3 reads TGTGCCAGCAGTTTAACGCAGCCCCCGGCCCAGCATTTT. The chain recombines TRBV28 with TRBJ1-5; D unclear. Looked up from germline, CDR1 is MDHEN and CDR2 is SYDVKM. The CDR3 is 13 amino acids. V was trimmed by 2 bases and J by 11 bases, leaving 13 bases between them.

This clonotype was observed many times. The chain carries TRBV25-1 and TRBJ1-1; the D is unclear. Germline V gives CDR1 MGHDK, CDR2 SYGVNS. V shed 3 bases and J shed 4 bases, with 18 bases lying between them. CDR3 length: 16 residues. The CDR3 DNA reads TGTGCCAGCAGTGATAGTATGAGAGCGGGTGGCACTGAAGCTTTCTTT. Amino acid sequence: CASSDSMRAGGTEAFF.

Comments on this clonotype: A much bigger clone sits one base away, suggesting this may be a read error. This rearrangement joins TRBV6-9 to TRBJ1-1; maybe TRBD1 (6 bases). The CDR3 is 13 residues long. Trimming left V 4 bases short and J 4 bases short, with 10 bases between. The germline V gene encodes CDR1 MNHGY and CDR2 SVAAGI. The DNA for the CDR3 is TGTGCCAGCAGTTTGCGGGGGCGCACTGAAGCTTTCTTT. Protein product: CASSLRGRTEAFF.

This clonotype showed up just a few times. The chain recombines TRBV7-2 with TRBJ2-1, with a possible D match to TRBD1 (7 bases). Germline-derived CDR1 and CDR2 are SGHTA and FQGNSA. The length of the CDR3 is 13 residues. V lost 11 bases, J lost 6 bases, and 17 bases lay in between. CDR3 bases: TGTGCCCAGAGGAGGGGGCCCGCCAATGAGCAGTTCTTC. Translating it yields CAQRRGPANEQFF. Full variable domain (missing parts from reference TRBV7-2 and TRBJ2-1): GAGVSQSPSNKVTEKGKDVELRCDPISGHTALYWYRQSLGQGLEFLIYFQGNSAPDKSGLPSDRFSAERTGGSVSTLTIQRTQQEDSAVYLCAQRRGPANEQFFGPGTRLTVL.

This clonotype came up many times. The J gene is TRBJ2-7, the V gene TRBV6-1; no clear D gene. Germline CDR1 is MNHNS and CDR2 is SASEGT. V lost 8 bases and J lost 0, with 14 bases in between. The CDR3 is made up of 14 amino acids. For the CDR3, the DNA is TGTGCCAGCGGACCAATTCGGGCCTCCTACGAGCAGTACTTC. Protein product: CASGPIRASYEQYF.

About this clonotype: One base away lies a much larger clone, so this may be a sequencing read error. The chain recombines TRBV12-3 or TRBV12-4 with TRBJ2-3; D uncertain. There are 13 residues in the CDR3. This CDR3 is CASLYQNTDAQYF. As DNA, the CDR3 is TGTGCCAGCTTATATCAAAACACAGATGCGCAGTATTTT.

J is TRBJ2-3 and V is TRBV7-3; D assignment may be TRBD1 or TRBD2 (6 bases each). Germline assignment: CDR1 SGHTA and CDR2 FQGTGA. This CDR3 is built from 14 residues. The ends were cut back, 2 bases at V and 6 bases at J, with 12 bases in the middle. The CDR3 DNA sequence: TGTGCCAGCAGCTTAGGGGGGCAGGTGGATACGCAGTATTTT. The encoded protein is CASSLGGQVDTQYF.

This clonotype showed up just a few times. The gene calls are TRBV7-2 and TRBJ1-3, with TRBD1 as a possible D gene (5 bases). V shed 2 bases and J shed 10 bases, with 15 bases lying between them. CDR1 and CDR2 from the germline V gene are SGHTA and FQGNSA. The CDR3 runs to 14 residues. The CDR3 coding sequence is TGTGCCAGCAGCTTACGACAGACCCCGGTAACCATATATTTT. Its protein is CASSLRQTPVTIYF. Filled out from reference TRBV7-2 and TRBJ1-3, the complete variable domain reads GAGVSQSPSNKVTEKGKDVELRCDPISGHTALYWYRQSLGQGLEFLIYFQGNSAPDKSGLPSDRFSAERTGGSVSTLTIQRTQQEDSAVYLCASSLRQTPVTIYFGEGSWLTVV.

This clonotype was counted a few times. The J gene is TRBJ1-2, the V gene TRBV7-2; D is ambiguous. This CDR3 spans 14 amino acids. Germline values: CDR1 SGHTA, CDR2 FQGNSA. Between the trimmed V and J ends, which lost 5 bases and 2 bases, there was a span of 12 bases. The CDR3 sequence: CASSPAFLNYGYTF. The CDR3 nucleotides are TGTGCCAGCAGCCCCGCATTCCTAAACTATGGCTACACCTTC.

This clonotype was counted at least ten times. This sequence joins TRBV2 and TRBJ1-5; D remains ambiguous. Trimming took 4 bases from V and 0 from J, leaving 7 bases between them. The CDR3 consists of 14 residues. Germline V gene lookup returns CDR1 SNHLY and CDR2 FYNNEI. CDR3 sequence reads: CASSATNSNQPQHF. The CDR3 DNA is TGTGCCAGCAGTGCTACGAATAGCAATCAGCCCCAGCATTTT.

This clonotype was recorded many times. The chain's CDR3 is CASSYGWGANVLTF. The DNA for the CDR3 is TGTGCCAGCAGTTACGGGTGGGGGGCCAACGTCCTGACTTTC. V is TRBV6-2 or TRBV6-3 and J is TRBJ2-6; D unresolved. Germline CDR1 reads MNHEY; CDR2 reads SVGEGT. This CDR3 comprises 14 residues. The V end lost 2 bases, the J end lost 4 bases, and 6 bases lay between the germline ends.

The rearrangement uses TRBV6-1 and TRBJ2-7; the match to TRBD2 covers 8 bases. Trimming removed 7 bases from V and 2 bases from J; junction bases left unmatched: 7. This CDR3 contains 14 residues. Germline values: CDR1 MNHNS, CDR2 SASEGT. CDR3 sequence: CASTTGTRAYEQYF. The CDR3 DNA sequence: TGTGCCAGCACCACCGGGACTAGGGCCTACGAGCAGTACTTC.

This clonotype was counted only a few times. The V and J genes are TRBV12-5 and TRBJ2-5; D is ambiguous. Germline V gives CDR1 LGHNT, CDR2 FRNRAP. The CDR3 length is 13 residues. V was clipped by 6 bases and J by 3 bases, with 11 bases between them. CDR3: CASGVSREETQYF. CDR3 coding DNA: TGTGCTAGTGGGGTCAGTAGGGAAGAGACCCAGTACTTC.

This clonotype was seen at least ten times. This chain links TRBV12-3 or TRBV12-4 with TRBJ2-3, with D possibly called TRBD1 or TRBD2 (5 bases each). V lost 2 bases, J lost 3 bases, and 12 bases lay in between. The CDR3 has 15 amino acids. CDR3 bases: TGTGCCAGCAGTTTATTGGGGCCGGGGACAGATACGCAGTATTTT. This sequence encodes CASSLLGPGTDTQYF.

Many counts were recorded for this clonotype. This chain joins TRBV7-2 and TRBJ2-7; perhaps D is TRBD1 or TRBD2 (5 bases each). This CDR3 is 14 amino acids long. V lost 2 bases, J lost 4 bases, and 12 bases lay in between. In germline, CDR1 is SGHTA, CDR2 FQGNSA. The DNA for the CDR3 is TGTGCCAGCAGCTTACGAGGGGACCTTTACGAGCAGTACTTC. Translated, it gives CASSLRGDLYEQYF.